The following is a TCR beta chain sequence with its context. The antigen remains undetermined. The sample belongs to a study of T cell responses to AZD1222 COVID-19 vaccine. V was shortened by 3 bases and J by 2 bases, with 14 bases between the two germline ends. From germline, CDR1 is GTSNPN and CDR2 SVGIG (reference sequence). The CDR3 is 14 amino acids. Overall study findings and caveats: White British donors predominated, females outnumbered males, and clonal diversity was possibly underestimated. Close to half of all spike-specific TCRs reportedly target regions of the variants that are unmutated.

Generated by immunoSEQ multiplex PCR, the TCRdb table keeps only in-frame clones and is missing some. Among 60,000 to 95,000 clones listed, 80% to 90% were seen once. V gene TRBV30 combines with J gene TRBJ2-7; D perhaps matches TRBD1 (5 bases). This TCR came from an adult who received the AZD1222 COVID-19 vaccine. Material: peripheral blood, obtained 28 days after the second AZD1222 dose. The CDR3 loop is CAWSEGASTYEQYF. DNA for the CDR3: TGTGCCTGGAGCGAAGGGGCCAGCACCTACGAGCAGTACTTC.